Following are 2 T cell receptor beta chains from one sample sequenced in a study of T-cell memory formation after mild COVID-19. MiXCR, applied by TCRdb to the 5' RACE reads, yields one record per CDR3 protein. Of approximately 290,000 distinct CDR3 sequences in the sample, roughly 19% were seen once. The specimen sequenced was PBMCs or a T cell subset sorted from them (not recorded which). These receptors all stem from a man aged 18 to 35 who had mild COVID-19 (a few samples of this study predate the infection). Cell type and time point are not known.

This clonotype was seen at least ten times. The gene calls are TRBV7-2 and TRBJ2-2, with unresolved D. The CDR3 totals 14 residues. The V end was cut by 7 bases, the J end by 7 bases, with 16 bases between. Germline V lookup: CDR1 SGHTA, CDR2 FQGNSA. The CDR3 DNA is TGTGCCAGCACCCTCAGCCCCCAGAGCGGGGAGCTGTTTTTT. Translation gives CASTLSPQSGELFF.

V is TRBV27 and J is TRBJ2-7, with 9 nucleotides matching TRBD1. Germline lookup yields CDR1 MNHEY and CDR2 SMNVEV (reference sequence). The trim removed 3 bases at V and 9 bases at J, leaving 9 bases unmatched. The CDR3 is 14 amino acids. The CDR3 DNA reads as TGTGCCAGCAGTTTCACCGGGACAGGGATAAGGCAGTACTTC. It yields the protein CASSFTGTGIRQYF.